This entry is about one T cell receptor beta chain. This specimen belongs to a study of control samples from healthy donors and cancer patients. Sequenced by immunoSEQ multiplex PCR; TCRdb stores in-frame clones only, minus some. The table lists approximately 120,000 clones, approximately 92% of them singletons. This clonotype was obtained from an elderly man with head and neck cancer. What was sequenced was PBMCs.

Here the CDR3 reads CASSLLRTSDLLTDTQYF. The CDR3 bases are TGCGCCAGCAGCCTCCTCAGGACTAGCGACCTACTCACAGATACGCAGTATTTT. The rearrangement uses TRBV5-1 and TRBJ2-3; 9 nucleotides match TRBD2. This CDR3 comprises 18 residues. Trimming removed 4 bases from V and 2 bases from J; junction bases left unmatched: 14. The V gene's germline CDR1 is SGHRS and CDR2 YFSETQ.